This T cell receptor (beta chain) is from a study of blood T cells in healthy people across ages. Next came a second PCR, run for about 7 to 12 cycles, which used a sample-barcoded 5' primer along with a J-beta primer mix. TCRdb re-derived calls from the 5' RACE reads in MiXCR, one entry per CDR3 protein. The top ten hold roughly 7.7% of the sample, which has about 1.5 million distinct CDR3 sequences, roughly 45% seen once. Trimming shortened V by 7 bases and J by 4 bases, and 8 bases separated the two germline ends. This CDR3 contains 12 residues. This receptor was obtained from a woman between 18 and 30 years old in good health. The sequencing input was blood. The chain has TRBV12-3 or TRBV12-4 and TRBJ1-5; D is undetermined. The CDR3 DNA reads as TGTGCCAGCACCATCAATAATCAGCCCCAGCATTTT. Its translation: CASTINNQPQHF.